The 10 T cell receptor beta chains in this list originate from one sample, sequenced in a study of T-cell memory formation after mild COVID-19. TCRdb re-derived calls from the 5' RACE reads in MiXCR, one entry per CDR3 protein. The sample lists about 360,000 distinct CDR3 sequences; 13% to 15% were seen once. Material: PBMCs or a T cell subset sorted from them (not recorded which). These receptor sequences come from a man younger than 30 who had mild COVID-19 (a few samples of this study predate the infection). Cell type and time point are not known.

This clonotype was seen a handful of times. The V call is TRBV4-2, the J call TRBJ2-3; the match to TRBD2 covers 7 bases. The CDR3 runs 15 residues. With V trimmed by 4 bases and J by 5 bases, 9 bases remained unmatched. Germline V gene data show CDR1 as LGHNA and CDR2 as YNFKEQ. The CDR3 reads CASSPREGGLDTQYF. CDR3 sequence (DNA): TGTGCCAGCAGCCCCAGGGAGGGAGGGCTAGATACGCAGTATTTT.

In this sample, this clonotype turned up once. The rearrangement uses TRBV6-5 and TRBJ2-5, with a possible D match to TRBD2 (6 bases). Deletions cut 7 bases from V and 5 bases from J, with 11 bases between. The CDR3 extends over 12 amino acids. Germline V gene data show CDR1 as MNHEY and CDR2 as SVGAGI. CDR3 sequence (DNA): TGTGCCAGCACGTCTGGGGGGGAGACCCAGTACTTC. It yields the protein CASTSGGETQYF.

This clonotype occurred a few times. The CDR3 protein is CASSPGGPMNTEAFF. The CDR3 coding sequence is TGTGCCAGCAGCCCCGGGGGACCTATGAACACTGAAGCTTTCTTT. This rearrangement joins TRBV6-2 or TRBV6-3 to TRBJ1-1; D perhaps matches TRBD1 (5 bases). The CDR3 runs 15 residues. The V end lost 6 bases, the J end lost 0 bases, and 14 bases lay between the germline ends. Germline V gene data show CDR1 as MNHEY and CDR2 as SVGEGT.

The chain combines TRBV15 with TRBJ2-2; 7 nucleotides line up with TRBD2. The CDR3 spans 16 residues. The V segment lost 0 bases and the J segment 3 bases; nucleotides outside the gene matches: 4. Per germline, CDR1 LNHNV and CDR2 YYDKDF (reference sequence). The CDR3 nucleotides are TGTGCCACCAGCAGAGAAGCGGGGATGGACACCGGGGAGCTGTTTTTT. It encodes CATSREAGMDTGELFF. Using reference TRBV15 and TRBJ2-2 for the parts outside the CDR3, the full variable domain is DAMVIQNPRYQVTQFGKPVTLSCSQTLNHNVMYWYQQKSSQAPKLLFHYYDKDFNNEADTPDNFQSRRPNTSFCFLDIRSPGLGDTAMYLCATSREAGMDTGELFFGEGSRLTVL.

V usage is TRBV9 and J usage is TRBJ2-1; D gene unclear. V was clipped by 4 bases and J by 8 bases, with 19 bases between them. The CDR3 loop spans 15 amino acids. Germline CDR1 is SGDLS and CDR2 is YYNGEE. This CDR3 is CASSPRLGTRHEQFF. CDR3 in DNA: TGTGCCAGCAGCCCCCGACTGGGAACTCGGCATGAGCAGTTCTTC.

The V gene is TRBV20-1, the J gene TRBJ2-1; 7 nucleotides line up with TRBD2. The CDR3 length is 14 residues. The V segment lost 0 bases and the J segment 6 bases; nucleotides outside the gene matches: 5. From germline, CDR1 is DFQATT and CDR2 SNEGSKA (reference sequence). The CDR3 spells CSARDRTSSNEQFF. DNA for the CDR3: TGCAGTGCTAGAGATCGGACTAGTTCCAATGAGCAGTTCTTC.

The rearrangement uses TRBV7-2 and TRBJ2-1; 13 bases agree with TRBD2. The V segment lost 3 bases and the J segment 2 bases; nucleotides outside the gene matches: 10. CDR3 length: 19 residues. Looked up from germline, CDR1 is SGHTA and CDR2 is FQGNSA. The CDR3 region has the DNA TGTGCCAGCAGCTTTTACCGACTAGCGGGGGGCCAGACCTACAATGAGCAGTTCTTC. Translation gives CASSFYRLAGGQTYNEQFF.

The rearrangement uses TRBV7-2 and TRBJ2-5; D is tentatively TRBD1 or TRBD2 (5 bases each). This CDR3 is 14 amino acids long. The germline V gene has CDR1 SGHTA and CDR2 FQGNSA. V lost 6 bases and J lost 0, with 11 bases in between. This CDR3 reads CASRQRGYQETQYF. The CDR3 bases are TGTGCCAGCAGGCAGAGGGGCTACCAAGAGACCCAGTACTTC.

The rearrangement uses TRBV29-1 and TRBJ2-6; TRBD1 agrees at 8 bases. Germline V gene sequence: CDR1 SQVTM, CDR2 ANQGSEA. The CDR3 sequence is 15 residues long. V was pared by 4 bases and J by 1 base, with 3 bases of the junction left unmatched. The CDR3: CSVAYRGSGANVLTF. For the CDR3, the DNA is TGCAGCGTTGCCTACAGGGGGTCTGGGGCCAACGTCCTGACTTTC.

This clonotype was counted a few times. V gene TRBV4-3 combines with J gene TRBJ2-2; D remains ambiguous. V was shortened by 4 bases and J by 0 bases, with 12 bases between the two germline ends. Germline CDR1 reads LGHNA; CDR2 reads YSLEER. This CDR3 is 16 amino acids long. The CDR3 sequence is CASSRTPGTNTGELFF. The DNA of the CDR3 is TGCGCCAGCAGCCGGACCCCCGGAACGAACACCGGGGAGCTGTTTTTT.